This record looks at one TCR beta chain sequence and its context. What it recognizes is unknown. Measured with immunoSEQ multiplex PCR; TCRdb has only the in-frame clones, and not every one. The sample contains some 80,000 clones, 84% of which appear only once. The record originates from a study of radiotherapy plus CTLA-4 blockade in lung cancer. Broader study findings: Early blood T cell clone dynamics reportedly forecast response best, with interferon-beta. Some TCR clones had been derived from tumors. These clones expanded in peripheral blood after radiotherapy plus ipilimumab.

Germline V gene lookup returns CDR1 SGHTS and CDR2 YDEGEE. Germline trimming cut 6 bases from V and 7 bases from J; bases unmatched to any gene: 7. This CDR3 is 13 amino acids long. The TCR sequence derives from a human donor with non-small cell lung cancer who had stable disease on radiotherapy plus ipilimumab. The material sequenced was peripheral blood, taken from a patient treated with radiotherapy plus ipilimumab. The gene calls are TRBV5-8 and TRBJ1-2, with TRBD1 matching 9 bases. The CDR3 here is CASTTDRGPGYTF. The CDR3 nucleotides are TGTGCCAGCACCACGGACAGGGGTCCTGGCTACACCTTC.